The subject of this entry is one TCR beta chain. What it binds is not known. This sample was included in a study of cytomegalovirus exposure and HLA in healthy donors. This PCR relied on a set of 60 Vbeta primers and 13 Jbeta primers. Data came from immunoSEQ multiplex PCR; TCRdb stores just in-frame clones and leaves some out. The data show 150,000 to 190,000 clones, around 72% seen once. Deletions cut 4 bases from V and 4 bases from J, with 14 bases between. Germline V gives CDR1 LNHDA, CDR2 SQIVND (reference sequence). This CDR3 comprises 15 residues. Findings and limits, study-wide: Several of the most significant clusters were apparently associated with common viral pathogens in a later analysis. Later analysis associated a missense DCLRE1C variant with TCR beta V- and J-gene trimming. The analysis excluded some indistinguishable V segments, including TRBV6-2 and TRBV6-3.

Sequences were obtained from PBMCs. The clonotype comes from a young man in good health and CMV-seronegative. The chain combines TRBV19 with TRBJ2-1; maybe TRBD1 (5 bases). The CDR3 DNA sequence: TGTGCCAGTAGTAGTCCAGCTCAGGGTTACAATGAGCAGTTCTTC. Translated: CASSSPAQGYNEQFF.